Presented here are 25 T cell receptor beta chains from one specimen sequenced in a study of blood T cells in healthy people across ages. The authors ran a second PCR of 7 to 11 cycles using a sample-barcoded 5' primer and a J-beta primer mix. TCRdb processed the 5' RACE reads anew with MiXCR; each CDR3 protein has one entry. The sample comprises about 800,000 distinct CDR3 sequences, 58% of which are singletons, and over 20% rests with the top ten. The sequenced material came from blood. These receptors were collected from a man younger than 40 in good health.

This chain joins TRBV9 and TRBJ2-5; the D gene is possibly TRBD2 (5 bases). The V and J ends lost 3 bases and 2 bases respectively, with 14 bases between them. The CDR3 extends over 15 amino acids. In germline, CDR1 is SGDLS, CDR2 YYNGEE. CDR3 residues: CASSGVATGQETQYF. CDR3 bases: TGTGCCAGCAGCGGGGTAGCGACGGGACAAGAGACCCAGTACTTC.

Only a few counts were recorded for this clonotype. V is TRBV2 and J is TRBJ2-3; D unclear. The V end was cut by 9 bases, the J end by 6 bases, with 7 bases between. Looked up from germline, CDR1 is SNHLY and CDR2 is FYNNEI. The CDR3 is made up of 10 amino acids. The CDR3: CASESDTQYF. As DNA, the CDR3 is TGTGCCAGTGAGTCTGATACGCAGTATTTT. Full variable domain (rest looked up from reference TRBV2 and TRBJ2-3): EPEVTQTPSHQVTQMGQEVILRCVPISNHLYFYWYRQILGQKVEFLVSFYNNEISEKSEIFDDQFSVERPDGSNFTLKIRSTKLEDSAMYFCASESDTQYFGPGTRLTVL.

The chain carries TRBV21-1 and TRBJ2-5. TRBV21-1 is described as a pseudogene. CDR3 size: 11 residues. The CDR3 sequence is CASAGCETQYF. The CDR3 DNA is TGTGCCAGCGCAGGGTGCGAGACCCAGTACTTC.

The rearrangement links TRBV10-3 to TRBJ2-7; 8 nucleotides align to TRBD2. The CDR3 has 14 amino acids. The J segment lost 2 bases and the V segment lost 5 bases, leaving 5 bases of the junction unmatched. Germline V gene lookup returns CDR1 ENHRY and CDR2 SYGVKD. In DNA, the CDR3 is TGTGCCATCAGTCCCATTAGCGGGGCCTACGAGCAGTACTTC. Encoded protein: CAISPISGAYEQYF.

In this sample, this clonotype turned up once. This chain uses TRBV7-2 with TRBJ2-7; D not resolved. Germline V gene data show CDR1 as SGHTA and CDR2 as FQGNSA. The CDR3 sequence is 13 residues long. V lost 8 bases, J lost 7 bases, and 18 bases lay in between. CDR3 sequence reads: CASEFGDGNEQYF. The CDR3 nucleotides are TGTGCCAGCGAGTTTGGGGATGGCAATGAGCAGTACTTC.

This clonotype was counted a few times. The V and J genes are TRBV27 and TRBJ1-2; 8 nucleotides match TRBD1. Germline CDR1 MNHEY, CDR2 SMNVEV (reference sequence). Trimming cost V 3 bases and J 2 bases; bases outside gene matches: 14. The CDR3 runs to 18 residues. The CDR3 loop reads CASSLGPPRGQENYGYTF. The CDR3 region has the DNA TGTGCCAGCAGTTTGGGCCCACCGAGGGGACAGGAGAACTATGGCTACACCTTC.

The J gene is TRBJ2-7, the V gene TRBV20-1, with 7 bases lining up with TRBD1. The J call is in doubt because the DNA end fits TRBJ2-5 better. The CDR3 length is 14 residues. From germline, CDR1 is DFQATT and CDR2 SNEGSKA (reference sequence). The CDR3 is CSASSAGGFETQYF. In nucleotides, the CDR3 is TGCAGTGCTAGTTCGGCAGGGGGTTTCGAGACCCAGTACTTC.

This clonotype was counted only a few times. The chain recombines TRBV7-9 with TRBJ1-6; a possible D gene is TRBD1 (5 bases). Germline lookup yields CDR1 SEHNR and CDR2 FQNEAQ (reference sequence). CDR3 length: 13 residues. V was trimmed by 9 bases and J by 9 bases, leaving 15 bases between them. This CDR3 reads CASRGASASPLHF. CDR3 DNA sequence: TGTGCCAGTAGGGGCGCATCGGCTTCACCCCTCCACTTT.

This clonotype was recorded once. The V and J genes are TRBV4-2 and TRBJ2-3; 9 positions agree with TRBD2. CDR1 and CDR2 (germline): LGHNA, YNFKEQ. The CDR3 consists of 15 residues. J lost 7 bases, V lost 1 base, and 6 bases had no gene match. Here the CDR3 DNA reads TGTGCCAGCAGCCAAGGGTCGACTAGCGGATATACGCAGTATTTT. The encoded protein is CASSQGSTSGYTQYF.

V is TRBV3-1 and J is TRBJ1-1, with D possibly TRBD1 on 6 matching bases. The germline gives CDR1 LGHDT, CDR2 YNNKEL (reference sequence). The CDR3 is 13 residues long. V was cut by 5 bases and J by 6 bases, with 13 bases left in between. The DNA of the CDR3 is TGTGCCAGCAGCGGCCAGGGGTTGGCTGAAGCTTTCTTT. This codes for CASSGQGLAEAFF.

This clonotype occurred once. This chain connects TRBV6-5 to TRBJ2-1, with D perhaps TRBD1 (6 bases). The CDR3 is 16 residues long. Trimming cost V 6 bases and J 6 bases, with 21 bases left between them. The V gene's germline CDR1 is MNHEY and CDR2 SVGAGI. The CDR3, as DNA: TGTGCCAGCAGAACCGGTTCCAGGGGTCGGGGCAATGAGCAGTTCTTC. It is translated as CASRTGSRGRGNEQFF.

This clonotype has a handful of counts. This rearrangement joins TRBV15 to TRBJ2-5; D is unclear. The CDR3 is 15 residues long. Germline values: CDR1 LNHNV, CDR2 YYDKDF (reference sequence). V lost 0 bases and J lost 2, with 10 bases in between. CDR3: CATSRDQRSQETQYF. For the CDR3, the DNA is TGTGCCACCAGCAGAGATCAACGGTCTCAAGAGACCCAGTACTTC. Full variable domain (missing parts from reference TRBV15 and TRBJ2-5): DAMVIQNPRYQVTQFGKPVTLSCSQTLNHNVMYWYQQKSSQAPKLLFHYYDKDFNNEADTPDNFQSRRPNTSFCFLDIRSPGLGDTAMYLCATSRDQRSQETQYFGPGTRLLVL.

CDR3: CASSQPSGRSTDTQYF. The DNA of the CDR3 is TGTGCCAGCAGTCAACCTAGCGGGAGAAGCACAGATACGCAGTATTTT. The V and J genes are TRBV6-1 and TRBJ2-3, with 10 positions matching TRBD2. The V segment lost 5 bases and the J segment 0 bases; nucleotides outside the gene matches: 5. The CDR3 loop spans 16 amino acids. Germline V gene data show CDR1 as MNHNS and CDR2 as SASEGT.

This clonotype was found a few times. This chain joins TRBV3-1 and TRBJ2-1; D is possibly TRBD2 (6 bases). Looked up from germline, CDR1 is LGHDT and CDR2 is YNNKEL (reference sequence). The germline V and J ends were trimmed by 1 base and 9 bases, with 22 bases remaining between them. The CDR3 covers 17 residues. DNA of the CDR3: TGTGCCAGCAGCCAAGCAAATCAAGGACTGCGGGGAGGTGAGCAGTTCTTC. Protein: CASSQANQGLRGGEQFF.

In this sample, this clonotype turned up a few times. This chain connects TRBV19 to TRBJ2-3; a possible D gene is TRBD1 (6 bases). Trimming pared 10 bases from V and 5 bases from J, leaving 16 bases between. The germline V gene encodes CDR1 LNHDA and CDR2 SQIVND (reference sequence). This CDR3 has 13 amino acids. The CDR3 DNA follows: TGTGCCACCACCTACAGGGTAGGAGATACGCAGTATTTT. Translated, it gives CATTYRVGDTQYF.

This chain links TRBV5-1 with TRBJ2-4; weak D call: TRBD2 (5 bases). CDR1 is SGHRS, CDR2 YFSETQ, per germline. The CDR3 covers 19 residues. V lost 0 bases to trimming and J lost 2 bases, with 21 bases between them. CDR3 residues: CASSLAKGEGQSPKNIQYF. The CDR3 nucleotides are TGCGCCAGCAGCTTGGCCAAAGGCGAGGGCCAGTCACCCAAAAACATTCAGTACTTC.

The V and J genes are TRBV30 and TRBJ2-7, with no clear D. The germline V gene has CDR1 GTSNPN and CDR2 SVGIG (reference sequence). Between the trimmed V and J ends, which lost 5 bases and 2 bases, there was a span of 7 bases. The CDR3 contains 11 residues. In nucleotides, the CDR3 is TGTGCCTGGCACAGTACCTACGAGCAGTACTTC. Translation: CAWHSTYEQYF. The variable domain in full, completed from reference TRBV30 and TRBJ2-7, reads SQTIHQWPATLVQPVGSPLSLECTVEGTSNPNLYWYRQAAGRGLQLLFYSVGIGQISSEVPQNLSASRPQDRQFILSSKKLLLSDSGFYLCAWHSTYEQYFGPGTRLTVT.

CDR3: CASSQIRGGEQYF. In DNA form, the CDR3 reads TGCGCCAGCAGCCAAATCAGGGGGGGCGAGCAGTACTTC. The chain uses TRBV4-3 and TRBJ2-7; perhaps D is TRBD1 or TRBD2 (7 bases each). This CDR3 is built from 13 residues. The V and J ends lost 2 bases and 6 bases respectively, with 11 bases between them. Germline-derived CDR1 and CDR2 are LGHNA and YSLEER.

This clonotype was observed a few times. DNA for the CDR3: TGTGCCAGCAGGCCCAGGAGCGGGAGATACAATGAGCAGTTCTTC. Translating gives CASRPRSGRYNEQFF. V gene TRBV6-2 or TRBV6-3 combines with J gene TRBJ2-1, with TRBD2 matching over 8 bases. This CDR3 is built from 15 residues. The V segment lost 6 bases and the J segment 4 bases; nucleotides outside the gene matches: 8. Germline V CDR1 and CDR2: MNHEY, SVGEGT.

About this clonotype: Its ends do not fully match the called genes, so a read error is possible. CDR3 amino acids: CASNLTSSQGEQYF. The CDR3 DNA reads as TGTGCCAGCAACTTAACCTCTAGCCAGGGTGAGCAGTACTTC. The chain couples TRBV7-2 to TRBJ2-7; TRBD1 or TRBD2 may be the D gene (5 bases each). The CDR3 runs 14 residues. Germline V lookup: CDR1 SGHTA, CDR2 FQGNSA.

The V call is TRBV7-9, the J call TRBJ2-1; TRBD2 matches at 7 bases. Looked up from germline, CDR1 is SEHNR and CDR2 is FQNEAQ (reference sequence). With 3 bases clipped from V and 7 bases from J, the junction kept 6 bases outside the gene matches. The CDR3 length is 14 residues. CDR3 nucleotide sequence: TGTGCCAGCAGCTTCACTGGGCGGGGGAATGAGCAGTTCTTC. It specifies CASSFTGRGNEQFF.

The CDR3 protein is CASSLGYSMNTEAFF. The CDR3 coding sequence is TGTGCCAGCAGTTTAGGGTATTCGATGAACACTGAAGCTTTCTTT. The genes are TRBV6-5 and TRBJ1-1; no firm D call. The germline V and J ends were trimmed by 4 bases and 0 bases, with 12 bases remaining between them. The CDR3 extends over 15 amino acids. Per germline, CDR1 MNHEY and CDR2 SVGAGI.

This chain links TRBV7-2 with TRBJ2-5; D is unresolved. V was shortened by 8 bases and J by 8 bases, with 18 bases between the two germline ends. Germline CDR1 reads SGHTA; CDR2 reads FQGNSA. CDR3 size: 13 residues. The CDR3: CASRPTAGSTQYF. Here the CDR3 DNA reads TGTGCCAGCCGACCCACAGCCGGCAGTACCCAGTACTTC.

This clonotype has just one count. This rearrangement joins TRBV20-1 to TRBJ2-5; 10 bases line up with TRBD2. Germline-derived CDR1 and CDR2 are DFQATT and SNEGSKA (reference sequence). After removal of 1 base from V and 5 bases from J, the junction contained 1 base not matched to a gene. This CDR3 has 13 amino acids. The CDR3 nucleotides read TGCAGTGCTAGAGTACTAGCGGGGGAGACCCAGTACTTC. Translating gives CSARVLAGETQYF.

This clonotype was recorded a few times. The V call is TRBV2, the J call TRBJ2-1; D gene uncertain. V lost 1 base and J lost 1, with 5 bases in between. The CDR3 is made up of 14 amino acids. Germline V CDR1 and CDR2: SNHLY, FYNNEI. The CDR3 region is CASSEGRSYNEQFF. DNA for the CDR3: TGTGCCAGCAGTGAAGGCAGGTCCTACAATGAGCAGTTCTTC.